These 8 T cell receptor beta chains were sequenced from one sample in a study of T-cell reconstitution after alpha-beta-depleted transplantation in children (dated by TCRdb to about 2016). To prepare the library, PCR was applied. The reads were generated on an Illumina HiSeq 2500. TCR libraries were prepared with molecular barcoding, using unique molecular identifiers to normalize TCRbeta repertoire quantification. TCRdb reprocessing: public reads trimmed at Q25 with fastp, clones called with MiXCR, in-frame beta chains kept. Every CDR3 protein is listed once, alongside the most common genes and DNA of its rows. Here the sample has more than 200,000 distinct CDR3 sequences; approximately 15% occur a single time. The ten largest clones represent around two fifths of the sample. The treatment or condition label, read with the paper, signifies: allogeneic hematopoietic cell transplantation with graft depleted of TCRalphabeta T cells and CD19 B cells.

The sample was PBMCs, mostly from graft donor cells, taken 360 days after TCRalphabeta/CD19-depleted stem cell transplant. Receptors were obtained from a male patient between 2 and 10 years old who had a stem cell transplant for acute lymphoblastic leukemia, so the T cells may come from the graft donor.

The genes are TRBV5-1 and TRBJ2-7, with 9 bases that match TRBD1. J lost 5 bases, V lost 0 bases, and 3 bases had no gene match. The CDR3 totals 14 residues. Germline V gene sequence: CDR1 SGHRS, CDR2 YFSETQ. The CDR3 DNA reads TGCGCCAGCAGCTTGGGGACAGGGGCGAACGAGCAGTACTTC. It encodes CASSLGTGANEQYF. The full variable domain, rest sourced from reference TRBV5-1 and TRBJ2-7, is KAGVTQTPRYLIKTRGQQVTLSCSPISGHRSVSWYQQTPGQGLQFLFEYFSETQRNKGNFPGRFSGRQFSNSRSEMNVSTLELGDSALYLCASSLGTGANEQYFGPGTRLTVT.

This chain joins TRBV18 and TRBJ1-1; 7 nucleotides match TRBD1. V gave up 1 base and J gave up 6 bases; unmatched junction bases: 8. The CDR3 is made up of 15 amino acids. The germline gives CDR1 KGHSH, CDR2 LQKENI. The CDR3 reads CASSPLLDRSAEAFF. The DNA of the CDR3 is TGTGCCAGCTCACCACTCTTGGACAGGTCCGCTGAAGCTTTCTTT.

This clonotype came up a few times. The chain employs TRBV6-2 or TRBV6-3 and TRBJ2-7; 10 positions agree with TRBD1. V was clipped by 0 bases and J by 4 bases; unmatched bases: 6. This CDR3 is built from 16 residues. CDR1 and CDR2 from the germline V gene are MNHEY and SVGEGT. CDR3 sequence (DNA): TGTGCCAGCAGTTACTCGAGGGACAGGGGCGCATACGAGCAGTACTTC. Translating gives CASSYSRDRGAYEQYF.

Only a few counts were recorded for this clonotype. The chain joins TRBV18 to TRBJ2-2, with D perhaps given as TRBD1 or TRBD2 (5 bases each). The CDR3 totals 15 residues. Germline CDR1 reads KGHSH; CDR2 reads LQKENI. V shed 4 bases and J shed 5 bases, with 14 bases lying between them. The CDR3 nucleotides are TGTGCCAGCTCACAGGGACGGACCAAAACCGGGGAGCTGTTTTTT. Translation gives CASSQGRTKTGELFF.

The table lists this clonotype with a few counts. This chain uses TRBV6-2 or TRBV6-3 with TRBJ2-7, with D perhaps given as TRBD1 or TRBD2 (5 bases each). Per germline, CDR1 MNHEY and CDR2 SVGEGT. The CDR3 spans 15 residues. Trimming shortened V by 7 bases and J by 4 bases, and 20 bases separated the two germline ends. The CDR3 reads CASTRTGTVIYEQYF. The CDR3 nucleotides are TGTGCCAGCACCAGAACCGGGACGGTGATTTACGAGCAGTACTTC.

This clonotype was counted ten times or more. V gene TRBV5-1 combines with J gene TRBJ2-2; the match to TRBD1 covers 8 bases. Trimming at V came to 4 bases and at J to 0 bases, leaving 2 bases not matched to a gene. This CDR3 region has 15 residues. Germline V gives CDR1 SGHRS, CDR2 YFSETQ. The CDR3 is CASSRQGSNTGELFF. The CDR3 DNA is TGCGCCAGCAGCCGACAGGGGTCGAACACCGGGGAGCTGTTTTTT.

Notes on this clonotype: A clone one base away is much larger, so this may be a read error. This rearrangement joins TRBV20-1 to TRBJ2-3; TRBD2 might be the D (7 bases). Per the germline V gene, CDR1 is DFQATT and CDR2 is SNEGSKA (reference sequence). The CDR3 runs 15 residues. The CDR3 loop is CSASRQRGWTDTQCF. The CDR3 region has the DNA TGCAGTGCTAGTCGGCAGCGGGGCTGGACAGATACGCAGTGTTTT.

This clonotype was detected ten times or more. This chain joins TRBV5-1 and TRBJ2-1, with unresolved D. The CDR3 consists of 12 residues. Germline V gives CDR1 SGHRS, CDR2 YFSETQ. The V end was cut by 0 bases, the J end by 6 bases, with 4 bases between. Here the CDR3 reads CASSLGFNEQFF. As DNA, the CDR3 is TGCGCCAGCAGCTTGGGGTTCAATGAGCAGTTCTTC.